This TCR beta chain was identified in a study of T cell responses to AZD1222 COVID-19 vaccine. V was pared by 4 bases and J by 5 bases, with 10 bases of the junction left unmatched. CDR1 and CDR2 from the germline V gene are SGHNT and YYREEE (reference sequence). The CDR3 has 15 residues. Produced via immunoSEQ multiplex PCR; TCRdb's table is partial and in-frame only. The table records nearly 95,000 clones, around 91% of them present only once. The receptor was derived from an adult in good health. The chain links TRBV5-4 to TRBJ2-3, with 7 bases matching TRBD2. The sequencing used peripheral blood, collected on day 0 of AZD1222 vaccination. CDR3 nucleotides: TGTGCCAGCAGCCAGAAATCGACGGGGGGAGATACGCAGTATTTT. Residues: CASSQKSTGGDTQYF.